The source of this T cell receptor (beta chain) is a study of Tregs in tolerant kidney transplant recipients. Repertoires were generated with immunoSEQ multiplex PCR, while TCRdb's copy carries only in-frame clones and drops some. This sample has about 18,000 clones, with about two thirds found just once. For this clone: The target antigen is unknown.

Germline V gene data show CDR1 as MNHEY and CDR2 as SVGAGI. The CDR3 is 13 amino acids. The V end was cut by 11 bases, the J end by 4 bases, with 15 bases between. Findings and limits, study-wide: Tregs expanded with activated donor B cells seemed most donor-specific.

This chain connects TRBV6-5 to TRBJ1-3, with D perhaps matching TRBD1 (5 bases). The specimen was Tregs from blood cultured with allogeneic cells. This clonotype originated in a human donor in good health. CDR3 nucleotides: TGTGCCCGACGGGGGGGGAAGGGAAACACCATATATTTT. This translates into CARRGGKGNTIYF.